Presented here are 3 T cell receptor beta chains from one specimen sequenced in a study of beta chain features in type 1 diabetes. The authors reverse transcribed all of the isolated RNA, so sequencing captured expressed TCRB transcripts. Here immunoSEQ multiplex PCR was the method, and the copy in TCRdb shows in-frame clones only, minus some. The sample records 200,000 to 300,000 clones, roughly 30% being singletons. The sample was central memory CD4+ T cells from blood. The origin of the receptors is a man aged 25 to 40 in good health.

This clone was seen a handful of times. This chain joins TRBV7-2 and TRBJ2-1; 8 bases agree with TRBD2. V trimming: 1 base; J trimming: 4 bases; junction bases outside the gene matches: 9. The germline V gene has CDR1 SGHTA and CDR2 FQGNSA. The CDR3 loop spans 17 amino acids. The CDR3 DNA follows: TGTGCCAGCAGCTTAGAGGGCGGGCTAGCGGGTTACAATGAGCAGTTCTTC. It codes for CASSLEGGLAGYNEQFF.

The chain carries TRBV6-1 and TRBJ2-4; D not resolved. Germline CDR1 and CDR2: MNHNS and SASEGT. The CDR3 is made up of 16 amino acids. V was pared by 2 bases and J by 0 bases, with 11 bases between. The CDR3 coding sequence is TGTGCCAGCAGTGAACATCCTAACCTAGCCAAAAACATTCAGTACTTC. Amino acid sequence: CASSEHPNLAKNIQYF.

Here the CDR3 DNA reads TGTGCCAGCAGCCCTTGGGGACAGATAAGCACAGATACGCAGTATTTT. Its translation: CASSPWGQISTDTQYF. The chain combines TRBV11-2 with TRBJ2-3, with 7 bases that match TRBD1. CDR3 length equals 16 residues. Looked up from germline, CDR1 is SGHAT and CDR2 is FQNNGV. Trimming removed 5 bases from V and 0 bases from J; junction bases left unmatched: 8.